This T cell receptor beta chain was retrieved from a study of blood T cell repertoires in COVID-19. Overall study context: Sample material is recorded as cDNA or gDNA derived from T cells, B-cell-depleted T cells, or PBMCs.

The protocol was immunoSEQ multiplex PCR, while the TCRdb copy is restricted to in-frame clones and leaves out a portion. The top ten clones hold 2% of a sample with 97,000 or so clones, 70% to 90% of them seen once. This CDR3 is built from 12 residues. V gave up 7 bases and J gave up 7 bases; unmatched junction bases: 3. The sequence was collected from a man between 50 and 59 years old with active COVID-19. The chain couples TRBV12-3 or TRBV12-4 to TRBJ2-1; 8 bases align to TRBD2. Material for sequencing was peripheral blood. CDR3 nucleotides: TGTGCCAGCAACCCGGGGGGGAATGAGCAGTTCTTC. It is translated as CASNPGGNEQFF.